This T cell receptor (beta chain) was identified in a study of cytomegalovirus exposure and HLA in healthy donors. On this clone: Antigen: not known.

In the PCR, 60 Vbeta and 13 Jbeta primers were used. TCRdb's copy holds only in-frame clones and misses some; the assay was immunoSEQ multiplex PCR. Here the sample spans more than 150,000 clones, approximately 82% being singletons. V shed 1 base, J shed 4 bases, and the junction held 8 bases outside the gene matches. CDR3 length equals 17 residues. CDR1 and CDR2 from the germline V gene are SGHTA and FQGNSA. Study-wide findings and caveats: Most TCR beta V segments were productive about 90% or about 30% of the time in an earlier analysis. Many donors shared some public TCRs, even though most TCR sequences were rare. After further analysis at a later stage, 15,000 to 20,000 TCR beta sequences were associated with HLA alleles at 0.05 false discovery rate. When the data were analyzed later, several of the most significant clusters appeared to be linked to common viral pathogens.

The receptor was isolated from a woman aged 45 to 65 in good health and CMV-seropositive. The chain combines TRBV7-2 with TRBJ2-7, with 12 bases matching TRBD2. The material sequenced was PBMCs. The CDR3 reads CASSLVSLAGGFYEQYF. CDR3 DNA: TGTGCCAGCAGCTTAGTCTCCCTAGCGGGGGGGTTTTACGAGCAGTACTTC.